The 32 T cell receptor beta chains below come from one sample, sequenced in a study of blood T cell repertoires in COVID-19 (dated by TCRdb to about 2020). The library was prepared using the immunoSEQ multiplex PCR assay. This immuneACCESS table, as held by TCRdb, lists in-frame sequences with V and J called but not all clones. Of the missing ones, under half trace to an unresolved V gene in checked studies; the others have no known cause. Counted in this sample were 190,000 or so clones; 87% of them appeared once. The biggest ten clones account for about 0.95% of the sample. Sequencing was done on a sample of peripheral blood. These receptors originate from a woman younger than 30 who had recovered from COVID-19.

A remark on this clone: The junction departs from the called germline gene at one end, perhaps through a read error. In DNA form, the CDR3 reads TGTGCCAGCTCACCAACCGGGACTAGCGGGGTTTACGGGCAGTACTTC. Protein: CASSPTGTSGVYGQYF. The chain employs TRBV18 and TRBJ2-7; TRBD2 agrees at 13 bases. Germline CDR1 reads KGHSH; CDR2 reads LQKENI. The CDR3 covers 16 residues.

CDR3 loop: CASRSSRHQAFF. As DNA, the CDR3 is TGTGCCAGCAGGTCCAGCCGACATCAAGCTTTCTTT. V is TRBV27 and J is TRBJ1-1, with D uncertain. V lost 6 bases and J lost 9, with 14 bases in between. This CDR3 comprises 12 residues. Germline V gives CDR1 MNHEY, CDR2 SMNVEV (reference sequence).

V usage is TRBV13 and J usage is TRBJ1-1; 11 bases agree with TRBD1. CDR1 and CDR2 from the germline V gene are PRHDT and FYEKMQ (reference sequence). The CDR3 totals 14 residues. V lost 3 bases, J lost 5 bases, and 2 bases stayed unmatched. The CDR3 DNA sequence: TGTGCCAGCAGCTTGGGACAGGGGGTAACTGAAGCTTTCTTT. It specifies CASSLGQGVTEAFF.

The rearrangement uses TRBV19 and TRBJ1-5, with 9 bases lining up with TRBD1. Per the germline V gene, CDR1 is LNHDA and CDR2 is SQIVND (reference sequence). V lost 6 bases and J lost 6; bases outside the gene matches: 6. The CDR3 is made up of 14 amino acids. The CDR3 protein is CASRGDRDSQPQHF. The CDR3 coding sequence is TGTGCCAGTAGAGGGGACAGGGACAGTCAGCCCCAGCATTTT.

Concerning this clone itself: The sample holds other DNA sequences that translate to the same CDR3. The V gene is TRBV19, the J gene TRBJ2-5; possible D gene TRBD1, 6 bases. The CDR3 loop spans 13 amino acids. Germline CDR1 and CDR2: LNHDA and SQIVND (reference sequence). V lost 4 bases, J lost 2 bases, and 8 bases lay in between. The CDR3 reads CASSRQVQETQYF. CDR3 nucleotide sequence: TGTGCCAGTAGTAGACAGGTACAAGAGACCCAGTACTTC.

The CDR3 DNA follows: TGCGCCAGCAGCCAAGAAGCGAGCGGGAGGGCCGTGGATACGCAGTATTTT. Protein: CASSQEASGRAVDTQYF. The rearrangement links TRBV4-1 to TRBJ2-3, with 10 bases identical to TRBD2. Germline V CDR1 and CDR2: MGHRA, YSYEKL. V lost 0 bases and J lost 6; bases outside the gene matches: 9. This CDR3 contains 17 residues.

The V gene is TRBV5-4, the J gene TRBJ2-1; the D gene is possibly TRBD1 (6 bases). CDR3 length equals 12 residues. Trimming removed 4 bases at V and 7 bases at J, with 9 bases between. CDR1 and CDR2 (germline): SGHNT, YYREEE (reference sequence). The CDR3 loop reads CASSPGQNEQFF. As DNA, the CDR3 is TGTGCCAGCAGCCCCGGACAGAATGAGCAGTTCTTC.

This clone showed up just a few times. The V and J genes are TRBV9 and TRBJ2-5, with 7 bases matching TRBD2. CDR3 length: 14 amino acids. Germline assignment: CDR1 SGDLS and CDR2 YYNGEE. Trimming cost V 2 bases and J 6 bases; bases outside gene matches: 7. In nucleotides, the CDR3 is TGTGCCAGCAGCGTCGGCGGGGGAGGGAAGACCCAGTACTTC. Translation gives CASSVGGGGKTQYF. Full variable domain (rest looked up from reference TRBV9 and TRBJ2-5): DSGVTQTPKHLITATGQRVTLRCSPRSGDLSVYWYQQSLDQGLQFLIQYYNGEERAKGNILERFSAQQFPDLHSELNLSSLELGDSALYFCASSVGGGGKTQYFGPGTRLLVL.

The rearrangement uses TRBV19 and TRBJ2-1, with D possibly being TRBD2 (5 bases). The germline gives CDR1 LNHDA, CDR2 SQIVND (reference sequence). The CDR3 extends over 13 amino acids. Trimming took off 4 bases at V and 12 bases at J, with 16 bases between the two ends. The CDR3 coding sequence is TGTGCCAGTAGTACGAGCCCGGGGTTAGGGCAGTTCTTC. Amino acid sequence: CASSTSPGLGQFF. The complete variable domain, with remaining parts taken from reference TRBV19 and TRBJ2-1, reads DGGITQSPKYLFRKEGQNVTLSCEQNLNHDAMYWYRQDPGQGLRLIYYSQIVNDFQKGDIAEGYSVSREKKESFPLTVTSAQKNPTAFYLCASSTSPGLGQFFGPGTRLTVL.

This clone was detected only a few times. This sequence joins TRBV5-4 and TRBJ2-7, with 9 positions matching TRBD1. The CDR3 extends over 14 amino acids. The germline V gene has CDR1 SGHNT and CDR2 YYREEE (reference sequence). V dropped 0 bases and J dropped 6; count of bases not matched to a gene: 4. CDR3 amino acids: CASSLGGTGSEQYF. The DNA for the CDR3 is TGTGCCAGCAGCTTGGGAGGGACAGGGTCCGAGCAGTACTTC. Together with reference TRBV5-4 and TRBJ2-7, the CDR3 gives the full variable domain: ETGVTQSPTHLIKTRGQQVTLRCSSQSGHNTVSWYQQALGQGPQFIFQYYREEENGRGNFPPRFSGLQFPNYSSELNVNALELDDSALYLCASSLGGTGSEQYFGPGTRLTVT.

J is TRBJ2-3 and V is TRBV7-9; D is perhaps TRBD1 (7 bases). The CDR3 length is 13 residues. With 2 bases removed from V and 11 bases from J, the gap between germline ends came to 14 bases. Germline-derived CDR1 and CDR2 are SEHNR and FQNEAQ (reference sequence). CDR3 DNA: TGTGCCAGCAGCTTACGCGGGCAGGGGGGGCAGTATTTT. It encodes CASSLRGQGGQYF.

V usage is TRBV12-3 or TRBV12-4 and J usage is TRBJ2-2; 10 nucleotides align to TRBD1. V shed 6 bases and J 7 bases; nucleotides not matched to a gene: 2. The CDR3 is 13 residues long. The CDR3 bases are TGTGCCAGCAGGACAGGGGGCGTCGGGGAGCTGTTTTTT. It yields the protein CASRTGGVGELFF.

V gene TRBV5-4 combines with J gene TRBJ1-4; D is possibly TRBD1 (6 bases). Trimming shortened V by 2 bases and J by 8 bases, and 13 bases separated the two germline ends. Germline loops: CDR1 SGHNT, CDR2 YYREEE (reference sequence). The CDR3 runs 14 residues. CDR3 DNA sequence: TGTGCCAGCAGCTTACAGGGTTCAGGAGAAAAACTGTTTTTT. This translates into CASSLQGSGEKLFF.

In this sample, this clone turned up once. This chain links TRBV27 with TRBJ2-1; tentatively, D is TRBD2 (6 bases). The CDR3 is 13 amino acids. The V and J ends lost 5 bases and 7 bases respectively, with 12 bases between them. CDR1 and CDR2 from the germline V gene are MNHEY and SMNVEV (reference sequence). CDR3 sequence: CASSPGGVNEQFF. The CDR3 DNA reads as TGTGCCAGCAGTCCGGGCGGGGTGAATGAGCAGTTCTTC.

CDR3 nucleotide sequence: TGTGCCAGCAGCTTCCGGGGAACAGCTGGGGAGCTGTTTTTT. It translates to CASSFRGTAGELFF. This chain links TRBV7-7 with TRBJ2-2; the D gene is possibly TRBD2 (5 bases). The V gene's germline CDR1 is SSHAT and CDR2 FNYEAQ (reference sequence). The CDR3 is 14 residues long. V shed 3 bases and J shed 8 bases, with 13 bases lying between them. The whole variable domain, remainder taken from reference TRBV7-7 and TRBJ2-2, is GAGVSQSPRYKVTKRGQDVTLRCDPISSHATLYWYQQALGQGPEFLTYFNYEAQPDKSGLPSDRFSAERPEGSISTLTIQRTEQRDSAMYRCASSFRGTAGELFFGEGSRLTVL.

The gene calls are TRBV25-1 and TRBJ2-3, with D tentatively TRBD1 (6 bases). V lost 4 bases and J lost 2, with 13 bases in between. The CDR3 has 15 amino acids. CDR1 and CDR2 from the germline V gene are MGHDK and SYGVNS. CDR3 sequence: CASSAPGHPTDTQYF. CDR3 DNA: TGTGCCAGCAGTGCCCCGGGACATCCCACAGATACGCAGTATTTT.

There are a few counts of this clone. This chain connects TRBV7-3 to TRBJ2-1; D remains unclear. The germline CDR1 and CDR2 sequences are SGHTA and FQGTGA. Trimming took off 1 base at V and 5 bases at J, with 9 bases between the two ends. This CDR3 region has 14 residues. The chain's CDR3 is CASSLISTHNEQFF. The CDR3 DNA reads TGTGCCAGCAGCTTAATCTCGACTCACAATGAGCAGTTCTTC.

CDR3 protein: CASSRVVSNTEAFF. Here the CDR3 DNA reads TGTGCCAGCAGTCGGGTAGTCTCGAACACTGAAGCTTTCTTT. The genes are TRBV6-5 and TRBJ1-1; D gene uncertain. The V and J ends lost 5 bases and 1 base respectively, with 11 bases between them. CDR1 and CDR2 (germline): MNHEY, SVGAGI. The CDR3 consists of 14 residues.

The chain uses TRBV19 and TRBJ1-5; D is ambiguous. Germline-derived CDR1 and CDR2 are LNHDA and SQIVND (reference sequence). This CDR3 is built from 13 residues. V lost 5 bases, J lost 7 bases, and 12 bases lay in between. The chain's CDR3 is CASSPPRSQPQHF. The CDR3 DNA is TGTGCCAGTAGTCCCCCTCGGAGCCAGCCCCAGCATTTT.

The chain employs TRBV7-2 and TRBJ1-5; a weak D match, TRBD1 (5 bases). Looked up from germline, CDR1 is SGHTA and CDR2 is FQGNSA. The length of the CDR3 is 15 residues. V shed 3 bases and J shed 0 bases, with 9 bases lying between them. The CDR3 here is CASSLGLYSNQPQHF. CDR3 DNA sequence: TGTGCCAGCAGCTTGGGACTTTATAGCAATCAGCCCCAGCATTTT.

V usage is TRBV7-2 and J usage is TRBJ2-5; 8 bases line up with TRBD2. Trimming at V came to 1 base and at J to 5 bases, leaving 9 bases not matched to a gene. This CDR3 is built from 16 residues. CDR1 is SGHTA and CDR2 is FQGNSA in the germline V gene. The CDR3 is CASSLGLAGGGETQYF. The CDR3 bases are TGTGCCAGCAGCTTAGGGCTGGCGGGAGGTGGGGAGACCCAGTACTTC.

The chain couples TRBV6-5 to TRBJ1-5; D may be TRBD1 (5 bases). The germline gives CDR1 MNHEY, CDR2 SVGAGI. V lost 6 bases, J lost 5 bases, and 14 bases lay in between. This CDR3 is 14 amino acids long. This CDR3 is CASSPGEGYQPQHF. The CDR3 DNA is TGTGCCAGCAGCCCGGGGGAGGGCTATCAGCCCCAGCATTTT.

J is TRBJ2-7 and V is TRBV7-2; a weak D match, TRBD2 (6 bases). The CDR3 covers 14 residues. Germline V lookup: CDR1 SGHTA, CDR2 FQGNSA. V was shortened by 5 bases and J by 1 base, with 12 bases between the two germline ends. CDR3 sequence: CASSRRGSSYEQYF. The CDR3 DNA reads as TGTGCCAGCAGCCGTCGGGGGAGTTCCTACGAGCAGTACTTC.

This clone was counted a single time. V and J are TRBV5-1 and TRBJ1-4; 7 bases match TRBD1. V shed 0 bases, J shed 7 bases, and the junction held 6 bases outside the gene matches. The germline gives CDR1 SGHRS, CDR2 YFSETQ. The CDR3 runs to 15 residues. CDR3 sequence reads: CASSLDGQETEKLFF. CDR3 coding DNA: TGCGCCAGCAGCTTGGACGGACAGGAGACTGAAAAACTGTTTTTT.

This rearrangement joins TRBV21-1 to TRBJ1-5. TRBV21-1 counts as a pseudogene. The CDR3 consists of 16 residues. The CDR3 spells CASSKARQHNNQPQHF. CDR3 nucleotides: TGTGCCAGCAGCAAAGCGAGGCAGCATAACAATCAGCCCCAGCATTTT.

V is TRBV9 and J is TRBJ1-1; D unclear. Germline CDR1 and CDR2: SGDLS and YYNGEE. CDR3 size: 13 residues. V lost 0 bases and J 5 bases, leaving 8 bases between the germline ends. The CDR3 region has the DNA TGTGCCAGCAGCGTAGGTCGAGGGACTGAAGCTTTCTTT. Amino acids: CASSVGRGTEAFF.

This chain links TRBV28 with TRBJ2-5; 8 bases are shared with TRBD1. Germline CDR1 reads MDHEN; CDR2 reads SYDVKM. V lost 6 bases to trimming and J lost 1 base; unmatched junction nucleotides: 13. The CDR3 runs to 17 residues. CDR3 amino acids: CASRPPRDRLFQETQYF. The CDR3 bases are TGTGCCAGCAGGCCACCTCGGGACAGGCTTTTCCAAGAGACCCAGTACTTC.

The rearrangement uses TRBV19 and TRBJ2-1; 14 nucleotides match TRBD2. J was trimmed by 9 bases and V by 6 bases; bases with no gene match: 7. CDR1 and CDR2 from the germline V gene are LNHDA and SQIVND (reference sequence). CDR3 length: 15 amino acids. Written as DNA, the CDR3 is TGTGCCAGTAGGAGGGGACTAGCGGGAGTGAGTGAGCAGTTCTTC. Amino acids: CASRRGLAGVSEQFF.

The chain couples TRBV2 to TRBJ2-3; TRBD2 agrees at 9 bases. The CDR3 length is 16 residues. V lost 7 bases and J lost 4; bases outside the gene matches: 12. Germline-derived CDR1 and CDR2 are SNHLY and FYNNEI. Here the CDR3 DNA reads TGTGCCAGCACCCAACTGGGACTAGCCCCCCCAGATACGCAGTATTTT. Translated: CASTQLGLAPPDTQYF.

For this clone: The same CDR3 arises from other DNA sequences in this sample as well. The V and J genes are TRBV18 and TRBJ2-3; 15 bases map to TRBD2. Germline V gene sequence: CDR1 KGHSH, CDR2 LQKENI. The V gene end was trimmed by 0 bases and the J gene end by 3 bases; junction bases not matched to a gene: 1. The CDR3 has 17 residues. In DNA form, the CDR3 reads TGTGCCAGCTCACCACCGGGACTAGCGGGAGGAACAGATACGCAGTATTTT. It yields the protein CASSPPGLAGGTDTQYF.

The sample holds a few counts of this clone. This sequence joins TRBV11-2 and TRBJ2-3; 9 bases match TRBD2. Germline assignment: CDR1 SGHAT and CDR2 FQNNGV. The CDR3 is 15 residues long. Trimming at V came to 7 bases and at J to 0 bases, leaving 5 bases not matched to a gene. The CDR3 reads CASTETSGSTDTQYF. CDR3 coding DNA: TGTGCCAGCACTGAGACTAGCGGAAGCACAGATACGCAGTATTTT.

The CDR3 DNA sequence: TGTGCCAGCAGCTTACTTTACGGCGGGCTGCCTGAAAAACTGTTTTTT. This translates into CASSLLYGGLPEKLFF. The chain combines TRBV7-9 with TRBJ1-4; D call uncertain. Germline CDR1 reads SEHNR; CDR2 reads FQNEAQ (reference sequence). Between the trimmed V and J ends, which lost 2 bases and 7 bases, there was a span of 17 bases. The CDR3 consists of 16 residues. The full variable domain, with the rest looked up from reference TRBV7-9 and TRBJ1-4, is DTGVSQNPRHKITKRGQNVTFRCDPISEHNRLYWYRQTLGQGPEFLTYFQNEAQLEKSRLLSDRFSAERPKGSFSTLEIQRTEQGDSAMYLCASSLLYGGLPEKLFFGSGTQLSVL.